One sample yielded the 27 T cell receptor beta chains listed below, sequenced in a study of blood T cell repertoires in COVID-19. TCRdb's copy holds only in-frame clones and misses some; the assay was immunoSEQ multiplex PCR. The table has approximately 250,000 clones, about 89% seen once; the top ten hold 8.5% to 9%. Sequenced: peripheral blood. The source is a man aged 40-50 years with active or convalescent COVID-19.

The chain recombines TRBV19 with TRBJ1-1, with 9 bases fitting TRBD1. V dropped 4 bases and J dropped 1; count of bases not matched to a gene: 10. Germline loops: CDR1 LNHDA, CDR2 SQIVND (reference sequence). CDR3 length equals 17 residues. In DNA form, the CDR3 reads TGTGCCAGTAGTACGCTTTTTCGGACAGGGGAGAACACTGAAGCTTTCTTT. It translates to CASSTLFRTGENTEAFF.

V is TRBV28 and J is TRBJ2-5, with 12 bases identical to TRBD2. TRBJ2-7 matches the DNA end more closely, so the J call is doubtful. The germline CDR1 and CDR2 sequences are MDHEN and SYDVKM. This CDR3 is built from 17 residues. The CDR3 DNA reads as TGTGCCAGCAGTGCCCCTAGCGGGGGGGCTCGCTCCTACGAGCAGTACTTC. Its protein product is CASSAPSGGARSYEQYF.

The V gene is TRBV6-1, the J gene TRBJ2-1, with TRBD1 identical over 7 bases. V lost 1 base, J lost 13 bases, and 1 base stayed unmatched. The CDR3 runs 11 residues. Germline CDR1 and CDR2: MNHNS and SASEGT. CDR3 sequence: CASSEGQGQFF. In DNA form, the CDR3 reads TGTGCCAGCAGTGAAGGACAGGGTCAGTTCTTC.

This clone was detected a few times. DNA for the CDR3: TGTGCCACCAGCAGAGATACGGGGCAGCCCCAGCATTTT. Its protein is CATSRDTGQPQHF. The chain links TRBV15 to TRBJ1-5; D gene ambiguous. Looked up from germline, CDR1 is LNHNV and CDR2 is YYDKDF (reference sequence). This CDR3 contains 13 residues. V was shortened by 0 bases and J by 7 bases, with 7 bases between the two germline ends. The whole variable domain, filled in from reference TRBV15 and TRBJ1-5, reads DAMVIQNPRYQVTQFGKPVTLSCSQTLNHNVMYWYQQKSSQAPKLLFHYYDKDFNNEADTPDNFQSRRPNTSFCFLDIRSPGLGDTAMYLCATSRDTGQPQHFGDGTRLSIL.

The chain has TRBV4-1 and TRBJ1-1; perhaps TRBD1 as D (5 bases). Trimming left V 7 bases short and J 4 bases short, with 22 bases between. Germline-derived CDR1 and CDR2 are MGHRA and YSYEKL. The CDR3 has 16 residues. CDR3 loop: CASNKEGTYLGTEAFF. The CDR3, as DNA: TGCGCCAGCAATAAGGAGGGGACCTATCTGGGCACTGAAGCTTTCTTT.

This chain connects TRBV27 to TRBJ1-5, with 9 bases fitting TRBD1. The CDR3 is made up of 17 amino acids. The germline V gene has CDR1 MNHEY and CDR2 SMNVEV (reference sequence). After removal of 5 bases from V and 3 bases from J, the junction contained 11 bases not matched to a gene. In DNA, the CDR3 is TGTGCCAGCAGTCGCGGTCCGGGACAGGGTTACAATCAGCCCCAGCATTTT. Its protein is CASSRGPGQGYNQPQHF.

The chain links TRBV27 to TRBJ2-7; TRBD1 is a possible D gene (5 bases). Germline values: CDR1 MNHEY, CDR2 SMNVEV (reference sequence). CDR3 length: 15 residues. Trimming removed 6 bases from V and 0 bases from J, with 15 bases in between. CDR3 in amino acids: CASSYSQASSYEQYF. The CDR3 DNA follows: TGTGCCAGCAGCTATTCACAGGCTTCCTCCTACGAGCAGTACTTC.

The chain carries TRBV19 and TRBJ2-1; the D gene is possibly TRBD1 (6 bases). The CDR3 has 13 residues. The V gene lost 3 bases and the J gene lost 9 bases, with 12 bases spanning the gap. Germline V lookup: CDR1 LNHDA, CDR2 SQIVND (reference sequence). The CDR3 loop is CASSISQGPEQFF. The CDR3 nucleotides are TGTGCCAGTAGTATCTCCCAGGGGCCTGAGCAGTTCTTC.

This clone was seen a single time. The chain couples TRBV7-3 to TRBJ1-1; possible D gene TRBD1, 6 bases. V dropped 2 bases and J dropped 7 bases, with 14 bases sitting between them. Germline V lookup: CDR1 SGHTA, CDR2 FQGTGA. This CDR3 comprises 14 residues. The CDR3 reads CASSLGQGRGEAFF. CDR3 bases: TGTGCCAGCAGCTTAGGCCAGGGGAGGGGTGAAGCTTTCTTT.

The V call is TRBV3-1 (or the pseudogene TRBV3-2), the J call TRBJ1-5, with D possibly being TRBD1 (5 bases). This CDR3 is 13 amino acids long. Trimming took off 4 bases at V and 6 bases at J, with 10 bases between the two ends. Germline V gene lookup returns CDR1 LGHDT and CDR2 YNNKEL (reference sequence). DNA of the CDR3: TGTGCCAGCAGCCGGCAGGGAAGTCAGCCCCAGCATTTT. Its protein is CASSRQGSQPQHF.

This clone was observed a handful of times. CDR3 DNA sequence: TGTGCCAGCAGCCAAGGTAAAGGACTAGCGGGAGGCGATGAGCAGTTCTTC. It yields the protein CASSQGKGLAGGDEQFF. The chain has TRBV4-2 and TRBJ2-1, with 14 positions matching TRBD2. This CDR3 spans 17 amino acids. From germline, CDR1 is LGHNA and CDR2 YNFKEQ. The J segment lost 8 bases and the V segment lost 1 base, leaving 7 bases of the junction unmatched.

The J gene is TRBJ2-1, the V gene TRBV5-6; 8 bases map to TRBD1. The V gene's germline CDR1 is SGHDT and CDR2 YYEEEE. V was pared by 4 bases and J by 5 bases, with 8 bases of the junction left unmatched. The CDR3 loop spans 15 amino acids. For the CDR3, the DNA is TGTGCCAGCAGCAGTCAGGGACAGGTGAACAATGAGCAGTTCTTC. The encoded protein is CASSSQGQVNNEQFF.

This clone came up a few times. The rearrangement links TRBV12-5 to TRBJ1-2; TRBD1 aligns across 7 bases. The CDR3 loop spans 13 amino acids. Germline lookup yields CDR1 LGHNT and CDR2 FRNRAP. The V and J ends lost 1 base and 8 bases, in that order; junction bases with no gene match: 4. The CDR3 loop is CASGLATGKGYTF. The CDR3 DNA is TGTGCTAGTGGTTTGGCGACAGGGAAAGGCTACACCTTC.

V is TRBV28 and J is TRBJ2-1, with TRBD1 identical over 7 bases. This CDR3 is built from 15 residues. Germline V gene lookup returns CDR1 MDHEN and CDR2 SYDVKM. The V gene end was trimmed by 7 bases and the J gene end by 4 bases; junction bases not matched to a gene: 10. The CDR3 bases are TGTGCCAGCACCAGACAGGGACCTCCTTACAATGAGCAGTTCTTC. This sequence encodes CASTRQGPPYNEQFF.

The chain carries TRBV4-1 and TRBJ1-2; D might be TRBD1 (6 bases). Trimming cost V 4 bases and J 8 bases, with 14 bases left between them. CDR1 is MGHRA, CDR2 YSYEKL, per germline. The CDR3 has 13 residues. The CDR3 region has the DNA TGCGCCAGCAGCCCCGAACAGGGCCGCGGCTACACCTTC. It specifies CASSPEQGRGYTF.

The genes are TRBV5-4 and TRBJ2-7, with 10 bases matching TRBD2. Germline V CDR1 and CDR2: SGHNT, YYREEE (reference sequence). The CDR3 has 15 amino acids. Trimming at V came to 4 bases and at J to 2 bases, leaving 6 bases not matched to a gene. This CDR3 reads CASSQGTSEAYEQYF. CDR3 coding DNA: TGTGCCAGCAGCCAAGGGACTAGCGAAGCCTACGAGCAGTACTTC.

V is TRBV5-1 and J is TRBJ2-1, with 8 bases aligning to TRBD2. The CDR3 covers 16 residues. Germline V lookup: CDR1 SGHRS, CDR2 YFSETQ. V lost 1 base to trimming and J lost 0 bases; unmatched junction nucleotides: 3. CDR3 nucleotides: TGCGCCAGCAGCTTGTACGGGACTAGCTCCTACAATGAGCAGTTCTTC. Translation: CASSLYGTSSYNEQFF.

V usage is TRBV19 and J usage is TRBJ2-5; D possibly corresponds to TRBD1 (6 bases). The CDR3 is 12 amino acids. Germline V gene lookup returns CDR1 LNHDA and CDR2 SQIVND (reference sequence). Between the trimmed V and J ends, which lost 5 bases and 10 bases, there was a span of 14 bases. The CDR3 nucleotides are TGTGCCAGTAGTTCAGAGGGGGATATCCAGTACTTC. This gives the protein CASSSEGDIQYF.

V is TRBV19 and J is TRBJ2-7; the match to TRBD1 covers 10 bases. The CDR3 extends over 15 amino acids. With 5 bases clipped from V and 2 bases from J, the junction kept 6 bases outside the gene matches. Germline V gene lookup returns CDR1 LNHDA and CDR2 SQIVND (reference sequence). DNA for the CDR3: TGTGCCAGTAGTCCCCGGGACAGGGGAACCTACGAGCAGTACTTC. Translation gives CASSPRDRGTYEQYF.

This rearrangement joins TRBV19 to TRBJ2-7; D may be TRBD1 (6 bases). The CDR3 sequence is 14 residues long. The germline gives CDR1 LNHDA, CDR2 SQIVND (reference sequence). Trimming shortened V by 5 bases and J by 2 bases, and 13 bases separated the two germline ends. CDR3 nucleotides: TGTGCCAGTAGTGAGACAGGCTATGCCTACGAGCAGTACTTC. Translated, it gives CASSETGYAYEQYF.

The rearrangement joins TRBV5-6 to TRBJ2-1; perhaps TRBD1 as D (5 bases). CDR3 length: 13 amino acids. Per germline, CDR1 SGHDT and CDR2 YYEEEE. The V end lost 0 bases, the J end lost 6 bases, and 7 bases lay between the germline ends. In DNA, the CDR3 is TGTGCCAGCAGCTTGGTGGGGCCCAATGAGCAGTTCTTC. Translation: CASSLVGPNEQFF.

The chain carries TRBV9 and TRBJ1-4; D not certain. The CDR3 loop spans 17 amino acids. CDR1 is SGDLS, CDR2 YYNGEE, per germline. Trimming shortened V by 0 bases and J by 0 bases, and 12 bases separated the two germline ends. CDR3 protein: CASSVGSLVATNEKLFF. The CDR3 nucleotides are TGTGCCAGCAGCGTAGGGAGTCTTGTTGCAACTAATGAAAAACTGTTTTTT.

This clone was recorded once. CDR3 sequence (DNA): TGTGCCAGCAGGACAGGGGGGATCAATCAGCCCCAGCATTTT. Amino acids: CASRTGGINQPQHF. The V and J genes are TRBV27 and TRBJ1-5; 9 positions match TRBD1. Looked up from germline, CDR1 is MNHEY and CDR2 is SMNVEV (reference sequence). The CDR3 contains 14 residues. J gave up 3 bases and V 6 bases, and 3 bases lay outside the gene matches.

The chain links TRBV6-5 to TRBJ2-3; maybe TRBD1 (5 bases). The length of the CDR3 is 14 residues. The germline V and J ends were trimmed by 0 bases and 5 bases, with 9 bases remaining between them. CDR1 and CDR2 from the germline V gene are MNHEY and SVGAGI. This CDR3 reads CASSYSPQEDTQYF. The DNA of the CDR3 is TGTGCCAGCAGTTACTCGCCACAGGAAGATACGCAGTATTTT.

The chain links TRBV7-2 to TRBJ1-2; possibly TRBD1 for D (5 bases). The V gene lost 4 bases and the J gene lost 14 bases, with 26 bases spanning the gap. The CDR3 covers 15 residues. Looked up from germline, CDR1 is SGHTA and CDR2 is FQGNSA. The CDR3 DNA follows: TGTGCCAGCAGCTCCCCCGGTGGGCAGGGTCATTGGGTGACCTTC. Its translation: CASSSPGGQGHWVTF.

In DNA form, the CDR3 reads TGTGCCAGCAGCTCCGGACAGGGAATTAGATGGAATTCACCCCTCCACTTT. It encodes CASSSGQGIRWNSPLHF. This chain links TRBV11-3 with TRBJ1-6, with TRBD1 matching 8 bases. There are 17 residues in the CDR3. CDR1 SGHNT and CDR2 YENEEA come from the germline V gene. V was pared by 4 bases and J by 7 bases, with 12 bases of the junction left unmatched.

The DNA of the CDR3 is TGTGCCAGCAGCCCTAGAAGCAGGGCAAACTCTGGAAACACCATATATTTT. It translates to CASSPRSRANSGNTIYF. The chain recombines TRBV11-3 with TRBJ1-3; tentatively, D is TRBD1 (5 bases). Trimming shortened V by 5 bases and J by 0 bases, and 17 bases separated the two germline ends. The CDR3 is 17 residues long. The germline V gene encodes CDR1 SGHNT and CDR2 YENEEA.